The rows below give T cell receptor beta chains drawn from one sample of a study of tumor-infiltrating lymphocytes in primary liver carcinoma. Via MiXCR, TCRdb re-called the multiplex PCR reads, giving one row per CDR3 protein. The sample records about 320,000 distinct CDR3 sequences, about 62% being singletons. The sequenced sample consisted of peripheral blood. Receptors were obtained from a man between 35 and 55 years old with primary liver carcinoma and hepatitis B virus infection. Both conserved end residues are part of each CDR3. Fields, in order: clone size, V gene, CDR3 length, D gene, J gene, CDR3 DNA, CDR3 protein. D genes are given only for firm matches. Expanded clones get a size class; other rows say once, few or many, or leave the size out.

clone size: few
V gene: TRBV12-3/TRBV12-4
CDR3 length: 13
D gene: -
J gene: TRBJ1-1
CDR3 DNA: TGTGCCAGCAGTTTAAAACAGAACACTGAAGCTTTCTTT
CDR3 protein: CASSLKQNTEAFF

clone size: -
V gene: TRBV28
CDR3 length: 12
D gene: -
J gene: TRBJ2-1
CDR3 DNA: TGTGCCAGCAGTCCGTACAGGGATGAGCAGTTCTTC
CDR3 protein: CASSPYRDEQFF

clone size: -
V gene: TRBV10-3
CDR3 length: 13
D gene: -
J gene: TRBJ2-7
CDR3 DNA: TGTGCCATCAGTGCAGGGGGGAACTACGAGCAGTACTTC
CDR3 protein: CAISAGGNYEQYF

clone size: -
V gene: TRBV11-2
CDR3 length: 14
D gene: TRBD1
J gene: TRBJ2-4
CDR3 DNA: TGTGCCAGTAGCTTAGAAGGGACAGGTTTGATTCAGTACTTC
CDR3 protein: CASSLEGTGLIQYF

clone size: -
V gene: TRBV12-3/TRBV12-4
CDR3 length: 16
D gene: -
J gene: TRBJ1-2
CDR3 DNA: TGTGCCAGCAGTTTCATGTCGGGTGACGTGAACTATGGCTACACCTTC
CDR3 protein: CASSFMSGDVNYGYTF

clone size: -
V gene: TRBV7-9
CDR3 length: 13
D gene: TRBD2
J gene: TRBJ2-5
CDR3 DNA: TGTGCCAGCAGCTTCGCGGGAGCGGAGACCCAGTACTTC
CDR3 protein: CASSFAGAETQYF

clone size: -
V gene: TRBV6-6
CDR3 length: 12
D gene: -
J gene: TRBJ2-3
CDR3 DNA: TGTGCCTACACCCCGGAGGCAGATACGCAGTATTTT
CDR3 protein: CAYTPEADTQYF

clone size: few
V gene: TRBV6-1
CDR3 length: 14
D gene: -
J gene: TRBJ2-5
CDR3 DNA: TGTGCCAGCAGTGAAGCCAGGGTAGGAGAGACCCAGTACTTC
CDR3 protein: CASSEARVGETQYF

clone size: -
V gene: TRBV29-1
CDR3 length: 15
D gene: TRBD2
J gene: TRBJ2-2
CDR3 DNA: TGCAGCGTTGTGACTAGCGCGGTGAAGACCGGGGAGCTGTTTTTT
CDR3 protein: CSVVTSAVKTGELFF

clone size: -
V gene: TRBV11-2
CDR3 length: 13
D gene: -
J gene: TRBJ2-1
CDR3 DNA: TGTGCCAGCAGCTCCGGGGTGGGCAAGGAGCAGTTCTTC
CDR3 protein: CASSSGVGKEQFF

clone size: many
V gene: TRBV11-2
CDR3 length: 13
D gene: -
J gene: TRBJ2-7
CDR3 DNA: TGTGCCAGCAGCTTAGGTGCCGAGTACGAGCAGTACTTC
CDR3 protein: CASSLGAEYEQYF

clone size: many
V gene: TRBV6-2/TRBV6-3
CDR3 length: 14
D gene: -
J gene: TRBJ2-7
CDR3 DNA: TGTGCCAGCAGTTACGATTTACTCTCCTACGAGCAGTACTTC
CDR3 protein: CASSYDLLSYEQYF

clone size: -
V gene: TRBV19
CDR3 length: 14
D gene: -
J gene: TRBJ1-4
CDR3 DNA: TGTGCCAGTAGTATGGTGGCGGACAATGAAAAACTGTTTTTT
CDR3 protein: CASSMVADNEKLFF

clone size: few
V gene: TRBV6-4
CDR3 length: 12
D gene: -
J gene: TRBJ2-1
CDR3 DNA: TGTGCCAGCAGTAAATCGGGCTTTGAGCAGTTCTTC
CDR3 protein: CASSKSGFEQFF

clone size: -
V gene: TRBV2
CDR3 length: 14
D gene: TRBD2
J gene: TRBJ2-4
CDR3 DNA: TGTGCCAGCAGTGAGATGACTAGCGATGACATTCAGTACTTC
CDR3 protein: CASSEMTSDDIQYF

clone size: few
V gene: TRBV29-1
CDR3 length: 13
D gene: -
J gene: TRBJ1-1
CDR3 DNA: TGCAGCGTTCGGACATACACTTACACTGAAGCTTTCTTT
CDR3 protein: CSVRTYTYTEAFF

clone size: -
V gene: TRBV5-4
CDR3 length: 14
D gene: -
J gene: TRBJ2-5
CDR3 DNA: TGTGCCAGCACCAGGGGGGGCGCGCGGGAGACCCAGTACTTC
CDR3 protein: CASTRGGARETQYF

clone size: -
V gene: TRBV29-1
CDR3 length: 14
D gene: -
J gene: TRBJ2-3
CDR3 DNA: TGCAGCGTCGATGATCAAACTGGGGCAGATACGCACTATTTT
CDR3 protein: CSVDDQTGADTHYF

clone size: -
V gene: TRBV6-2/TRBV6-3
CDR3 length: 19
D gene: -
J gene: TRBJ2-1
CDR3 DNA: TGTGCCAGCAGTTACTCTGGCAGGAGGGCTACTTTTGGAAGAAATGAGCAGTTCTTC
CDR3 protein: CASSYSGRRATFGRNEQFF

clone size: -
V gene: TRBV4-3
CDR3 length: 18
D gene: -
J gene: TRBJ2-1
CDR3 DNA: TGCGCCAGCTCAACTTTCCCGGCGGGACAGACATCCTACAATGACCAGCTCTTC
CDR3 protein: CASSTFPAGQTSYNDQLF

clone size: once
V gene: TRBV29-1
CDR3 length: 15
D gene: TRBD2
J gene: TRBJ2-3
CDR3 DNA: TGCACCGTTGTAGGGAGAAGCGGGAGCGGTAGAGCGCAGTATTTT
CDR3 protein: CTVVGRSGSGRAQYF

clone size: few
V gene: TRBV5-6
CDR3 length: 14
D gene: TRBD1
J gene: TRBJ2-3
CDR3 DNA: TGTGCCAGCCTTGTCCAGGGGGGCACAGATACGCAGTATTTT
CDR3 protein: CASLVQGGTDTQYF

clone size: -
V gene: TRBV6-2/TRBV6-3
CDR3 length: 15
D gene: -
J gene: TRBJ1-4
CDR3 DNA: TGTGCCAGCAGTTCATCAAGAGACCCTTCGGGATCACTGTTTTTT
CDR3 protein: CASSSSRDPSGSLFF

clone size: -
V gene: TRBV12-3/TRBV12-4
CDR3 length: 13
D gene: TRBD1
J gene: TRBJ2-7
CDR3 DNA: TGTGCCAGCAGTTTGCCGGGACAGGGAGAACAGTACTTC
CDR3 protein: CASSLPGQGEQYF

clone size: -
V gene: TRBV6-6
CDR3 length: 13
D gene: -
J gene: TRBJ1-5
CDR3 DNA: TGTGCCAGCAGTACAGGGTCACTTCAGCCCCAGCATTTT
CDR3 protein: CASSTGSLQPQHF

clone size: -
V gene: TRBV11-2
CDR3 length: 16
D gene: -
J gene: TRBJ2-1
CDR3 DNA: TGTGCCAGCAGCCTCAGGGGCGGCAATGGTATTGGTAAGCAGTTCTTC
CDR3 protein: CASSLRGGNGIGKQFF

clone size: -
V gene: TRBV6-1
CDR3 length: 13
D gene: -
J gene: TRBJ1-1
CDR3 DNA: TGTGCCAGCAGTCCTAAAATAAACACTGAAGCTTTCTTT
CDR3 protein: CASSPKINTEAFF

clone size: many
V gene: TRBV29-1
CDR3 length: 12
D gene: -
J gene: TRBJ2-1
CDR3 DNA: TGCAGCGTGAAACAGGGAGTCGATGAGCAGTTCTTC
CDR3 protein: CSVKQGVDEQFF

clone size: once
V gene: TRBV7-7
CDR3 length: 16
D gene: -
J gene: TRBJ1-1
CDR3 DNA: TGTGCTAGCAGCTCCGGAACTCCCCTTCAGAACACTGAAGCTTTCTTT
CDR3 protein: CASSSGTPLQNTEAFF

clone size: -
V gene: TRBV4-1
CDR3 length: 16
D gene: -
J gene: TRBJ1-1
CDR3 DNA: TGCGCCAGCAGCCAAGAGCAAGCAGGGATGAACACTGAAGCTTTCTTT
CDR3 protein: CASSQEQAGMNTEAFF

clone size: few
V gene: TRBV28
CDR3 length: 14
D gene: -
J gene: TRBJ2-1
CDR3 DNA: TGTGCCAGCAGTTTAGGAGCGACGTGGAATGAGCAGTTCTTC
CDR3 protein: CASSLGATWNEQFF

clone size: many
V gene: TRBV4-1
CDR3 length: 17
D gene: -
J gene: TRBJ2-7
CDR3 DNA: TGCGCCAGCAGCCTCCGGGACAGCTCCCTCGGGGGCTACGAGCAGTACTTC
CDR3 protein: CASSLRDSSLGGYEQYF

clone size: -
V gene: TRBV11-2
CDR3 length: 15
D gene: TRBD1
J gene: TRBJ2-6
CDR3 DNA: TGTGCCAGCAACCCACAGGGGCATGGGGTCAATGTCCTGACTTTC
CDR3 protein: CASNPQGHGVNVLTF

clone size: -
V gene: TRBV19
CDR3 length: 15
D gene: -
J gene: TRBJ1-1
CDR3 DNA: TGTGCCAGTAGTGTTGGACTTGTCCCGGGTACTGAAGCTTTCTTT
CDR3 protein: CASSVGLVPGTEAFF

clone size: -
V gene: TRBV28
CDR3 length: 14
D gene: -
J gene: TRBJ2-7
CDR3 DNA: TGTGCCAGCAGTTCCCGACAGAGCAGAGGCGAGCAGTACTTC
CDR3 protein: CASSSRQSRGEQYF

clone size: many
V gene: TRBV6-5
CDR3 length: 14
D gene: TRBD2
J gene: TRBJ2-7
CDR3 DNA: TGTGCCAGCAGTTACTCTCTAGCGGCCCACGAGCAGTACTTC
CDR3 protein: CASSYSLAAHEQYF

clone size: many
V gene: TRBV30
CDR3 length: 14
D gene: -
J gene: TRBJ1-1
CDR3 DNA: TGTGCCTGGAGTCTCCAGGGGTTGGACACTGAAGCTTTCTTT
CDR3 protein: CAWSLQGLDTEAFF

clone size: -
V gene: TRBV7-9
CDR3 length: 13
D gene: -
J gene: TRBJ2-1
CDR3 DNA: TGTGCCAGCAGCTTGGGACTTCCTAATGGGCAGTTCTTC
CDR3 protein: CASSLGLPNGQFF

clone size: -
V gene: TRBV5-1
CDR3 length: 13
D gene: -
J gene: TRBJ1-1
CDR3 DNA: TGCGCCAGCAGGGACGCAGTGAACACTGAAGCTTTCTTT
CDR3 protein: CASRDAVNTEAFF

clone size: -
V gene: TRBV7-9
CDR3 length: 15
D gene: TRBD2
J gene: TRBJ2-3
CDR3 DNA: TGTCCCAGCAGCAAAGCGGGAGGTAGCACAGATACGCAGTATTTT
CDR3 protein: CPSSKAGGSTDTQYF

clone size: -
V gene: TRBV7-8
CDR3 length: 16
D gene: TRBD2
J gene: TRBJ2-1
CDR3 DNA: TGTGTCAGCAGCTCAGCCAGACTAGCGAGAGGGGGTGAGCAGTTCTTC
CDR3 protein: CVSSSARLARGGEQFF

clone size: -
V gene: TRBV14
CDR3 length: 12
D gene: -
J gene: TRBJ2-1
CDR3 DNA: TGCGTCAGCAGCCGGACTAACAATGAGCAGTTCTTC
CDR3 protein: CVSSRTNNEQFF

clone size: once
V gene: TRBV6-1
CDR3 length: 15
D gene: -
J gene: TRBJ1-2
CDR3 DNA: TGTGCCAGCAGCCACCTGGCGACAGCTAACTATGGCTACACCTTC
CDR3 protein: CASSHLATANYGYTF

clone size: -
V gene: TRBV21-1
CDR3 length: 16
D gene: -
J gene: TRBJ1-1
CDR3 DNA: TGTGCCAGCTGCAAAGTTCAGGACAGGGAGGGCACTGAAGCTTTCTTT
CDR3 protein: CASCKVQDREGTEAFF

clone size: many
V gene: TRBV6-2/TRBV6-3
CDR3 length: 12
D gene: -
J gene: TRBJ2-5
CDR3 DNA: TGTGCCAGCAGGGAACCGGGGGAGACCCAGTACTTC
CDR3 protein: CASREPGETQYF

clone size: -
V gene: TRBV11-1
CDR3 length: 14
D gene: -
J gene: TRBJ2-3
CDR3 DNA: TGTGCCAGCACCTTTATGGCGGCGACAGATACGCAGTACTTT
CDR3 protein: CASTFMAATDTQYF

clone size: -
V gene: TRBV13
CDR3 length: 15
D gene: -
J gene: TRBJ1-1
CDR3 DNA: TGTGCCAACAGCTTACGGGGCGGGGCCGACACTGAAGCTTCCTTT
CDR3 protein: CANSLRGGADTEASF

clone size: -
V gene: TRBV10-3
CDR3 length: 14
D gene: -
J gene: TRBJ1-1
CDR3 DNA: TGTGCCATCAGTGAGTCGTTAGCAGGGACCGAAGCTTTCTTT
CDR3 protein: CAISESLAGTEAFF

clone size: -
V gene: TRBV7-9
CDR3 length: 16
D gene: -
J gene: TRBJ2-2
CDR3 DNA: TGTGCCAGCAGCCACCCTAGCCGGAGAAGGAGCGGGGAGCTGTTTTTT
CDR3 protein: CASSHPSRRRSGELFF

clone size: -
V gene: TRBV11-3
CDR3 length: 14
D gene: -
J gene: TRBJ2-2
CDR3 DNA: TGTGCCAGCAGCCCCTTCAAGAACACCGGGGAGCTGTCCTTT
CDR3 protein: CASSPFKNTGELSF

clone size: -
V gene: TRBV5-1
CDR3 length: 14
D gene: -
J gene: TRBJ1-2
CDR3 DNA: TGCGCCAGCAGCTTGGCAGAGGGCAACGATGGCTACACCTTC
CDR3 protein: CASSLAEGNDGYTF

clone size: -
V gene: TRBV20-1
CDR3 length: 13
D gene: TRBD1
J gene: TRBJ2-1
CDR3 DNA: TGCAGTGCTATCGAGGACAGGGTAAGAGAGCAGTTCTTC
CDR3 protein: CSAIEDRVREQFF

clone size: -
V gene: TRBV25-1
CDR3 length: 15
D gene: -
J gene: TRBJ1-6
CDR3 DNA: TGTGCCAGCAGTCGAGGGTTCGGACCGAATTCACCCCTCCACTTT
CDR3 protein: CASSRGFGPNSPLHF

clone size: few
V gene: TRBV10-3
CDR3 length: 16
D gene: TRBD2
J gene: TRBJ2-7
CDR3 DNA: TGTGCCATCAGTGAATTTCTAGCGGGTCACTCCTACGAGCAGTACTTC
CDR3 protein: CAISEFLAGHSYEQYF

clone size: -
V gene: TRBV21-1
CDR3 length: 11
D gene: -
J gene: TRBJ2-3
CDR3 DNA: TGTGCCAGCAAGAGCACAGATACGCAGTATTTT
CDR3 protein: CASKSTDTQYF

clone size: -
V gene: TRBV20-1
CDR3 length: 15
D gene: -
J gene: TRBJ2-1
CDR3 DNA: TGCAGTGCCAGGAGGGGAGAGGGCTCCTACAATGAGCAGTTCTTC
CDR3 protein: CSARRGEGSYNEQFF

clone size: -
V gene: TRBV28
CDR3 length: 17
D gene: -
J gene: TRBJ2-7
CDR3 DNA: TGTGCCAACAGTCCCCCCTCGTTGGGCATCAGCTCCTACGAGCAGTACTTC
CDR3 protein: CANSPPSLGISSYEQYF